This T cell receptor beta chain originates from a study of T cell changes during pregnancy in multiple sclerosis. Data came from immunoSEQ multiplex PCR; TCRdb stores just in-frame clones and leaves some out. Found here are approximately 100,000 clones, more than 90% of them singletons; the top ten hold approximately 1.2%. CDR3 length: 16 amino acids. The V and J ends lost 2 bases and 0 bases respectively, with 10 bases between them. Germline CDR1 and CDR2: MDHEN and SYDVKM. This receptor was obtained from a female donor with multiple sclerosis, enrolled in a pregnancy study. The sample here was peripheral blood, taken in the second trimester of pregnancy. The genes are TRBV28 and TRBJ1-4; the D gene is possibly TRBD1 (5 bases). CDR3 nucleotide sequence: TGTGCCAGCAGTTTAAGGGGTGCTGCAACTAATGAAAAACTGTTTTTT. Protein sequence: CASSLRGAATNEKLFF.